This is a list of T cell receptor beta chains from one sample in a study of T-cell memory formation after mild COVID-19. TCRdb fed the 5' RACE reads into MiXCR, producing one record per CDR3 protein. This sample carries around 120,000 distinct CDR3 sequences, roughly 15% of them seen once, and the ten largest clones take around 13%. Sequencing was performed on PBMCs or a T cell subset sorted from them (not recorded which). The receptors come from an adult woman who had mild COVID-19 (a few samples of this study predate the infection). Cell type and time point are not known. CDR3s include the opening cysteine and the closing phenylalanine or tryptophan. D genes are given only for firm matches. Size values are once, few and many counts, or a class for expanded clones, and some rows have none.

size: few
D: .
J: TRBJ1-1
V: TRBV5-6
DNA: TGTGCCAGCAGCTTGTTAATGAACACTGAAGCTTTCTTT
CDR3: CASSLLMNTEAFF

size: few
D: .
J: TRBJ2-7
V: TRBV5-6
DNA: TGTGCCAGCAGCTCCGGCCCGTTGGACGGTCCCACCGAGCAGTACTTC
CDR3: CASSSGPLDGPTEQYF

size: .
D: .
J: TRBJ2-3
V: TRBV27
DNA: TGTGCCAGCAGTTTCCTGGCGGGCTGGGGAGATACGCAGTATTTT
CDR3: CASSFLAGWGDTQYF

size: .
D: .
J: TRBJ2-7
V: TRBV29-1
DNA: TGCAGCGCCGAGGGGGGACGCTACGAGCAGTACTTC
CDR3: CSAEGGRYEQYF

size: .
D: TRBD2
J: TRBJ2-3
V: TRBV12-3/TRBV12-4
DNA: TGTGCCAGAAGTTTTTTGCGGGGGAGCACAGATACGCAGTATTTT
CDR3: CARSFLRGSTDTQYF

size: many
D: .
J: TRBJ2-2
V: TRBV25-1
DNA: TGTGCCAGCAGTGGAGGGGTTATCGGGGAGCTGTTTTTT
CDR3: CASSGGVIGELFF

size: .
D: .
J: TRBJ2-2
V: TRBV24-1
DNA: TGTGCCACCAGTGGGGCGCCGAACACCGGGGAGCTGTTTTTT
CDR3: CATSGAPNTGELFF

size: many
D: .
J: TRBJ1-6
V: TRBV2
DNA: TGTGCCAGCGACCGGGAAAGCTCCTATAATTCACCCCTCCACTTT
CDR3: CASDRESSYNSPLHF

size: few
D: .
J: TRBJ2-1
V: TRBV27
DNA: TGTGCCAGCAGAGGCGGGGCGCTGGGGAGTGGGCAGTTCTTC
CDR3: CASRGGALGSGQFF

size: few
D: .
J: TRBJ1-2
V: TRBV5-6
DNA: TGTGCCAGCAGCTTCGGGGGGAACTATGGCTACACCTTC
CDR3: CASSFGGNYGYTF

size: .
D: .
J: TRBJ2-1
V: TRBV6-6
DNA: TGTGCCAGCAGTAAACGAGGGGGTCTGGACAATGAGCAGTTCTTC
CDR3: CASSKRGGLDNEQFF

size: many
D: .
J: TRBJ2-5
V: TRBV15
DNA: TGTGCCACCAGCAGCGACCTACGTACTTTCAAGGCAGAGACCCAGTACTTC
CDR3: CATSSDLRTFKAETQYF

size: .
D: .
J: TRBJ2-3
V: TRBV7-6
DNA: TGTGCCAGCAGCACCCTCGGGTCCAGCACAGATACGCAGTATTTT
CDR3: CASSTLGSSTDTQYF

size: .
D: .
J: TRBJ2-7
V: TRBV14
DNA: TGTGCCAGCAGCCAAGTTTACGAGCAGTACTTC
CDR3: CASSQVYEQYF

size: .
D: TRBD1
J: TRBJ1-4
V: TRBV20-1
DNA: TGCAGTGCTAGACCAGTGGACAGGGCGAGTGAAAAACTGTTTTTT
CDR3: CSARPVDRASEKLFF

size: .
D: .
J: TRBJ2-1
V: TRBV7-9
DNA: TGTGCCAGCACCGACCAAGAGAGGAATGAGCAGTTCTTC
CDR3: CASTDQERNEQFF

size: few
D: TRBD2
J: TRBJ2-5
V: TRBV27
DNA: TGTGCCAGCAATAAACTAGCGGGGGGACAAGAGACCCAGTACTTC
CDR3: CASNKLAGGQETQYF

size: few
D: .
J: TRBJ2-1
V: TRBV4-3
DNA: TGCGCCAGCAGCCAAGAAGTGGCGGGAAGCTCCTACAATGAGCAGTTCTTC
CDR3: CASSQEVAGSSYNEQFF

size: many
D: .
J: TRBJ2-2
V: TRBV27
DNA: TGTGCCAGCACCTTGGGTCGTCAGGGGTACACCGGGGAGCTGTTTTTT
CDR3: CASTLGRQGYTGELFF

size: few
D: .
J: TRBJ1-2
V: TRBV5-6
DNA: TGTGCCAGTCTGACAGTGGAAAACTATGGCTACACCTTC
CDR3: CASLTVENYGYTF

size: .
D: TRBD2
J: TRBJ2-1
V: TRBV6-4
DNA: TGTGCCAGCAGTGACTCGGCACGGGCTAGCGGGAGCCCTGCGGTCTTC
CDR3: CASSDSARASGSPAVF

size: .
D: .
J: TRBJ2-1
V: TRBV12-3/TRBV12-4
DNA: TGTGCCAGCAGTAACGACGGACATGAGCAGTTCTTC
CDR3: CASSNDGHEQFF

size: few
D: .
J: TRBJ2-5
V: TRBV18
DNA: TGTGCCAGCTCACCGGGTTCCGGCCAAGAGACCCAGTACTTC
CDR3: CASSPGSGQETQYF

size: .
D: TRBD2
J: TRBJ2-3
V: TRBV30
DNA: TGTGCCTGGAGTCCGCCCCGGGGACTAGCGGGAGGAAGTACGCAGTATTTT
CDR3: CAWSPPRGLAGGSTQYF

size: few
D: TRBD1
J: TRBJ2-7
V: TRBV12-3/TRBV12-4
DNA: TGTGCCAGCAGCCCGAACCTCAGGGGGAGTAGCTCCTACGAGCAGTACTTC
CDR3: CASSPNLRGSSSYEQYF

size: few
D: .
J: TRBJ1-5
V: TRBV27
DNA: TGTGCCAGCAGGGGGCCGATTAGCAATCAGCCCCAGCATTTT
CDR3: CASRGPISNQPQHF

size: .
D: .
J: TRBJ2-7
V: TRBV27
DNA: TGTGCCAGCAGTTTATCGCTGGGGCAGGGCGCTACCTACGAGCAGTACTTC
CDR3: CASSLSLGQGATYEQYF

size: .
D: TRBD2
J: TRBJ2-1
V: TRBV24-1
DNA: TGTGCCACCAGTGACGTTCTAGGACTAGCGGGAGATAATGAGCAGTTCTTC
CDR3: CATSDVLGLAGDNEQFF

size: .
D: .
J: TRBJ1-1
V: TRBV20-1
DNA: TGCAGTTCCGGTCCTCCAGGGACACACACTGAAGCTTTCTTT
CDR3: CSSGPPGTHTEAFF

size: .
D: .
J: TRBJ2-7
V: TRBV18
DNA: TGTGCCAGCTCACCGGTTTACGAGCAGTACTTC
CDR3: CASSPVYEQYF

size: .
D: TRBD2
J: TRBJ2-1
V: TRBV10-3
DNA: TGTGCCATCAGTGAGCCGAACCAGCGGGGAGGTGAGCAGTTCTTC
CDR3: CAISEPNQRGGEQFF

size: .
D: .
J: TRBJ2-1
V: TRBV7-6
DNA: TGTGCCAGCAGCGTAAGCTGGAGCTCCTACAATGAGCAGTTCTTC
CDR3: CASSVSWSSYNEQFF

size: few
D: .
J: TRBJ2-7
V: TRBV6-2/TRBV6-3
DNA: TGTGCCAGCAGTGGGACATTTGGGGAGCAGTACTTC
CDR3: CASSGTFGEQYF

size: few
D: .
J: TRBJ2-7
V: TRBV7-2
DNA: TGTGCCAGCAGCCCGACGTGGTTTCGGGACGAGCAGTACTTC
CDR3: CASSPTWFRDEQYF

size: .
D: .
J: TRBJ2-3
V: TRBV15
DNA: TGTGCCACCAGCAGAGACCTCGCTGGGACCTACACAGATACGCAGTATTTT
CDR3: CATSRDLAGTYTDTQYF

size: few
D: .
J: TRBJ2-7
V: TRBV7-2
DNA: TGTGCCAGCAGCCCGGGACGGGGGAACTCCTACGAGCAGTACTTC
CDR3: CASSPGRGNSYEQYF

size: .
D: TRBD1
J: TRBJ1-2
V: TRBV24-1
DNA: TGTGCCACCAGTGAGGCCGGGACAGGGTATTATGGCTACACCTTC
CDR3: CATSEAGTGYYGYTF

size: .
D: .
J: TRBJ2-7
V: TRBV7-9
DNA: TGTGCCAGCAGCAAACGGGCCTACGAGCAGTACTTC
CDR3: CASSKRAYEQYF

size: .
D: .
J: TRBJ2-7
V: TRBV28
DNA: TGTGCCAGCGAGAACCGGGGTTCCTACGAGCAGTACTTC
CDR3: CASENRGSYEQYF

size: few
D: TRBD2
J: TRBJ2-5
V: TRBV7-6
DNA: TGTGCCAGCAGCCCCCCCGGGGCGGGAGGAGGAGAGACCCAGTACTTC
CDR3: CASSPPGAGGGETQYF

size: few
D: TRBD2
J: TRBJ2-1
V: TRBV4-1
DNA: TGCGCCAGCAGCCAACTTGTGACTAGCGGGGGGGCAGGTAATGAGCAGTTCTTC
CDR3: CASSQLVTSGGAGNEQFF

size: .
D: .
J: TRBJ1-1
V: TRBV11-2
DNA: TGTGCCAGCAAAGTCGGGGCCCTGAACACTGAAGCTTTCTTT
CDR3: CASKVGALNTEAFF

size: .
D: TRBD2
J: TRBJ2-3
V: TRBV4-2
DNA: TGTGCCAGCAGCCAGCTAGCGGGAGGTGGTGATACGCAGTATTTT
CDR3: CASSQLAGGGDTQYF

size: .
D: .
J: TRBJ2-2
V: TRBV29-1
DNA: TGCAGCGTTGAAGAGGTTACCGGGGAGCTGTTTTTT
CDR3: CSVEEVTGELFF

size: few
D: .
J: TRBJ2-3
V: TRBV9
DNA: TGTGCCAGCAGCTCGGCGGGGTTTTGGGGGACCACAGATACGCAGTATTTT
CDR3: CASSSAGFWGTTDTQYF